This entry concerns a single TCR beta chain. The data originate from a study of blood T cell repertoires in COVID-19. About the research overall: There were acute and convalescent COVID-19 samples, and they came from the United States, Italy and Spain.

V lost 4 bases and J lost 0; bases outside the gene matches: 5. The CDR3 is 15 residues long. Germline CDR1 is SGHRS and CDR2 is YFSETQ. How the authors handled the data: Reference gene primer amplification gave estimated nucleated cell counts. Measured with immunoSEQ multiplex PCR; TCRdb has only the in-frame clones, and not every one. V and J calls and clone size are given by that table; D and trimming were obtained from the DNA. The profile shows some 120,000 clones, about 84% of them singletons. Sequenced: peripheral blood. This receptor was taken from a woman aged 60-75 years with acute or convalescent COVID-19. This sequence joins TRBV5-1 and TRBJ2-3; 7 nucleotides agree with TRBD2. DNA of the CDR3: TGCGCCAGCAGCCCGGGGGGACCGAGCACAGATACGCAGTATTTT. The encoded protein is CASSPGGPSTDTQYF.